Reported below is one TCR beta chain. It lacks a known antigen. The input lacks base qualities; no much larger clone sits a single base away. This record belongs to a study of OX40 agonist ivuxolimab in advanced cancers. Broadly, across the study: Ivuxolimab was an agonistic, fully human IgG2 monoclonal antibody directed against OX40 (CD134), a costimulatory receptor. Intravenous ivuxolimab was administered to patients every 2 weeks at six dose levels: 0.01, 0.1, 0.3, 1.5, 3 and 10 mg/kg. Of the approximately 54 patients in dose escalation, some 19 had hepatocellular carcinoma, roughly 15 had melanoma, 9 had renal cell carcinoma and 9 had head and neck cancer. The dose-escalation cohort was about 83% male with a mean age of roughly 62 years, ranging from roughly 23 to 90. Patients were allowed to have had prior anti-PD-1, anti-PD-L1 or anti-CTLA-4 therapy, and 30% to 40% of the dose-escalation patients had previously received checkpoint inhibitors. Partial responses were achieved by three dose-escalation patients, of whom one had hepatocellular carcinoma and two had cutaneous melanoma. The purpose of peripheral TCRbeta sequencing was to test whether ivuxolimab changed TCR sequence diversity and led to clonal T-cell expansion. The paper covers the monotherapy dose-escalation part of the phase I ivuxolimab trial, which included N of about 50 patients.

To sequence the TCRbeta CDR3 region, genomic DNA was isolated from the sorted cells. TCRbeta CDR3 regions were sequenced using the immunoSEQ Assay. TCRdb took this table from immuneACCESS and kept in-frame rearrangements with V and J called. Such tables lack part of the clones; where checked against another copy, unresolved V genes explain under half of the gap, and the rest is unexplained. The table for this sample lists approximately 18,000 clones; about four fifths of them were counted only once. The ten largest clones add up to approximately 26% of the sample. The trial excluded patients who had a history of autoimmune disease or who were on systemic immunosuppression. Peripheral blood for TCR sequencing was collected from all dose cohorts at baseline, on cycle 4 day 1, and on cycle 7 day 1. The samples were taken from a phase I, first-in-human, multicenter, open-label dose-escalation trial of ivuxolimab. Adults with locally advanced or metastatic head and neck squamous cell, hepatocellular, melanoma or renal cell carcinoma were enrolled in the trial. CD4+ and CD8+ T cells were sorted separately from peripheral blood before TCR sequencing.

Points the paper makes about the study in general: At doses of 0.1 to 3.0 mg/kg, clonal expansion of both CD4+ and CD8+ T cells in blood was seen between baseline and week 6. After ivuxolimab, CD8+ T cells had more expanded clones than CD4+ T cells on average. Low levels of normalized T-cell clonal expansion were also shown by some nonresponding patients. In the 0.1-3.0 mg/kg groups, partial responders were among the patients with the lowest normalized peripheral clonal expansion, particularly in CD8+ T cells. The antigen specificity of the peripheral T cells that underwent clonal expansion was not determined.

Taken from the germline V gene, the CDR1 and CDR2 loops are MDHEN and SYDVKM. The CDR3 runs 13 residues from the cysteine to the phenylalanine. Only the CDR3 DNA stays, 39 bases, in frame from base 1. The germline ends are 9 bases apart after V is trimmed by 7 bases and J by 3 bases. The input for sequencing was CD4+ or CD8+ T cells sorted from blood, taken in a trial of the OX40 agonist ivuxolimab. The TCR was taken from an adult with an advanced solid tumor such as melanoma, head and neck, liver or kidney cancer. Rearrangement joined TRBV28 to TRBJ1-4, with the D gene too uncertain to name. The nucleotide sequence reads as follows: TGTGCCAGCATGGACGTAGCTAATGAAAAACTGTTTTTT. This yields the protein CASMDVANEKLFF.